This TCR beta chain was found in a study of blood T cell repertoires in COVID-19. Assay used: immunoSEQ multiplex PCR; TCRdb lists only in-frame clones, some missing. This sample carries more than 300,000 clones, about 92% of them seen once, and the ten largest clones take about a fifth. This clonotype originated in a woman under 40 who had recovered from COVID-19. Sequenced material: PBMCs or T cells enriched from blood (not recorded which).

The CDR3: CASRQGSSETQYF. In DNA form, the CDR3 reads TGTGCCAGTAGGCAGGGGAGTTCAGAGACCCAGTACTTC. The chain carries TRBV19 and TRBJ2-5, with a weak D call TRBD1 (6 bases). V was clipped by 6 bases and J by 4 bases, with 12 bases between them. Per germline, CDR1 LNHDA and CDR2 SQIVND (reference sequence). The CDR3 extends over 13 amino acids.